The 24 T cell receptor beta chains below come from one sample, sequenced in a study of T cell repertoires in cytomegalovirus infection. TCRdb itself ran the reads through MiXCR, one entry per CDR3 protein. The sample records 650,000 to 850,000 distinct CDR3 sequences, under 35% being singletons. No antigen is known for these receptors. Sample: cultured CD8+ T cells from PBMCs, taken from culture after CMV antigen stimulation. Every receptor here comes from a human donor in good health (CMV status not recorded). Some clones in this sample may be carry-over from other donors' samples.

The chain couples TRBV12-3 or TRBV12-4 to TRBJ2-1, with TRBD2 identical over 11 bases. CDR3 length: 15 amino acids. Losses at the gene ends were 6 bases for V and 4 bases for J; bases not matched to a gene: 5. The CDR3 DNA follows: TGTGCCAGCAGACCGGGACTAGCGGCTTACAATGAGCAGTTCTTC. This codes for CASRPGLAAYNEQFF.

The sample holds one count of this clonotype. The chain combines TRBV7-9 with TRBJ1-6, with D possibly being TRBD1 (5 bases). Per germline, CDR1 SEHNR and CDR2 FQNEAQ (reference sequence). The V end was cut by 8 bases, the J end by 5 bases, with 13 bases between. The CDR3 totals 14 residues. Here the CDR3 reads CASLGGGHNSPLHF. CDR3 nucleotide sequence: TGTGCCAGCCTGGGCGGGGGTCATAATTCACCCCTCCACTTT.

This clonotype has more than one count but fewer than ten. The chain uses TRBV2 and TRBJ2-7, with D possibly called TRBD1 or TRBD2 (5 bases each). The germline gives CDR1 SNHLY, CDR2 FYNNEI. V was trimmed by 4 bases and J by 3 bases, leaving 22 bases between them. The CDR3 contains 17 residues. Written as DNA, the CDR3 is TGTGCCAGCAGTGCCAGACCGCCCGGGACGGCGTTCTACGAGCAGTACGTC. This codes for CASSARPPGTAFYEQYV.

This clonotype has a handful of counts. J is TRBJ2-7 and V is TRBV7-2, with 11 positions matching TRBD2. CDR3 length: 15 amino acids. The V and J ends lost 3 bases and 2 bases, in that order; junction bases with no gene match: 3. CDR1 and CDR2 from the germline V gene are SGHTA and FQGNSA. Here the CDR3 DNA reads TGTGCCAGCAGCTTCGGACTAGCGGGTACCTACGAGCAGTACTTC. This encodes CASSFGLAGTYEQYF.

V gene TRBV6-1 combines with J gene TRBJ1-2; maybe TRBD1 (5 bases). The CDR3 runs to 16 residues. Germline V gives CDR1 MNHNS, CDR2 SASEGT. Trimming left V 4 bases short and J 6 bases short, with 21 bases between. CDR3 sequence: CASSGRQQLNLDGYTF. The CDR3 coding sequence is TGTGCCAGCAGTGGAAGACAGCAACTGAACCTAGATGGCTACACCTTC.

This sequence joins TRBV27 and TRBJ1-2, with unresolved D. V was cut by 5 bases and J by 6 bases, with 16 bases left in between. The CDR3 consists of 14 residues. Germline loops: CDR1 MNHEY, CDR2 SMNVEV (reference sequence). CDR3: CASSVAGRQDGYTF. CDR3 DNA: TGTGCCAGCAGTGTCGCTGGGCGCCAGGATGGCTACACCTTC.

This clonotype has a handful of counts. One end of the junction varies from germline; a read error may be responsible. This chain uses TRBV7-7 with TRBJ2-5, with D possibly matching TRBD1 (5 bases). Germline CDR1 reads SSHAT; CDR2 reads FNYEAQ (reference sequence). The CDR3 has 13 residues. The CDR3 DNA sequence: TGTGCTAGCAGCTCCGACAGAGAAGAGACCCAGTACTTC. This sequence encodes CASSSDREETQYF. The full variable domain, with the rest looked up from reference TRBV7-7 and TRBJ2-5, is GAGVSQSPRYKVTKRGQDVTLRCDPISSHATLYWYQQALGQGPEFLTYFNYEAQPDKSGLPSDRFSAERPEGSISTLTIQRTEQRDSAMYRCASSSDREETQYFGPGTRLLVL.

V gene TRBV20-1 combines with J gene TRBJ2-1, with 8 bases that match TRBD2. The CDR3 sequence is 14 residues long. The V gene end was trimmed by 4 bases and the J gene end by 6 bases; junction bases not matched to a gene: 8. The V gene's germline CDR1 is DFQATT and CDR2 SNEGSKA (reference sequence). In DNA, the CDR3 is TGCAGTGCTATGGACGGGGGGGCCGGCAATGAGCAGTTCTTC. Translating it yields CSAMDGGAGNEQFF.

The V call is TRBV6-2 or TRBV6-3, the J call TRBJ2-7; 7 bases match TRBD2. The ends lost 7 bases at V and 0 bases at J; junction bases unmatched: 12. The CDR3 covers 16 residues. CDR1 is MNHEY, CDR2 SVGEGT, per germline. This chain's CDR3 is CASTVSRGGSSYEQYV. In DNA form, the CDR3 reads TGTGCCAGCACGGTATCACGCGGGGGAAGCTCCTACGAGCAGTACGTC.

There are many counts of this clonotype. CDR3 bases: TGTGCCAGCAGGCCAACCGGGTCTTACAATCAGCCCCAGCATTTT. This translates into CASRPTGSYNQPQHF. This sequence joins TRBV27 and TRBJ1-5, with D unclear. Deletions cut 6 bases from V and 3 bases from J, with 15 bases between. CDR3 size: 15 residues. Germline CDR1 is MNHEY and CDR2 is SMNVEV (reference sequence).

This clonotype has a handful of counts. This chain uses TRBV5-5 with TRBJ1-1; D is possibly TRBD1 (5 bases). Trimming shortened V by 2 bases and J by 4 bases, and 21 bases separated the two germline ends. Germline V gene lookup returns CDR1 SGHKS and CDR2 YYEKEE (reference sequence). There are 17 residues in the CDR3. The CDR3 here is CASSLGMVGDRGTEAFF. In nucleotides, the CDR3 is TGTGCCAGCAGCTTAGGTATGGTGGGGGATAGAGGCACTGAAGCTTTCTTT.

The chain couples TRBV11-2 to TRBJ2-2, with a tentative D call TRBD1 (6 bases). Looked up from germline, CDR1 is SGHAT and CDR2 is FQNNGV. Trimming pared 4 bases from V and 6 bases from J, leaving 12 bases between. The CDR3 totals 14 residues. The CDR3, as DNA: TGTGCCAGCAGCTCCCGTCCAGGGGCCGGGGAGCTGTTTTTT. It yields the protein CASSSRPGAGELFF.

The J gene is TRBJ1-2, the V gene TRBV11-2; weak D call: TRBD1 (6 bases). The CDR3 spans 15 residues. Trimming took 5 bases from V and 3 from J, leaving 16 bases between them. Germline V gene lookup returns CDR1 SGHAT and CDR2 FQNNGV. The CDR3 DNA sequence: TGTGCCAGCAGCATGGACAGCTCCGTTTACTATGGCTACACCTTC. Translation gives CASSMDSSVYYGYTF.

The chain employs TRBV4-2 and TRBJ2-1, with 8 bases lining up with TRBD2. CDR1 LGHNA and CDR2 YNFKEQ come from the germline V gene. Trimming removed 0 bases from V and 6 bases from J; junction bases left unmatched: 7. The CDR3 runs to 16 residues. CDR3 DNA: TGTGCCAGCAGCCAAGATCGAAGCGGGGGTGGCAATGAGCAGTTCTTC. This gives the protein CASSQDRSGGGNEQFF.

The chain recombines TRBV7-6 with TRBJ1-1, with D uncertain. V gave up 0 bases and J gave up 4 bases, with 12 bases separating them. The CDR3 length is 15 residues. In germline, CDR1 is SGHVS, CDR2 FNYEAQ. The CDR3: CASSLAMQGSTEAFF. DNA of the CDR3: TGTGCCAGCAGCTTAGCGATGCAAGGTAGCACTGAAGCTTTCTTT.

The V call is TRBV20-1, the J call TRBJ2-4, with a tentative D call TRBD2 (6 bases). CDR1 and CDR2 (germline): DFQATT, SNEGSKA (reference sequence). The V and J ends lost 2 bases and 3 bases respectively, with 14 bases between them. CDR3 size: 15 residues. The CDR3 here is CSARPPEGIKNIQYF. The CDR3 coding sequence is TGCAGTGCTAGACCCCCGGAGGGTATCAAAAACATTCAGTACTTC.

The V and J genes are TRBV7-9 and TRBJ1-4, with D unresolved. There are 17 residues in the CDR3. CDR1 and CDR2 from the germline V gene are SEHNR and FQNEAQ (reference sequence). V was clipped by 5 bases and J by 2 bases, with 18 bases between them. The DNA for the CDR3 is TGTGCCAGCAGCCCTCCCCGCGGAGAGTCTACTAATGAAAAACTGTTTTTT. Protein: CASSPPRGESTNEKLFF.

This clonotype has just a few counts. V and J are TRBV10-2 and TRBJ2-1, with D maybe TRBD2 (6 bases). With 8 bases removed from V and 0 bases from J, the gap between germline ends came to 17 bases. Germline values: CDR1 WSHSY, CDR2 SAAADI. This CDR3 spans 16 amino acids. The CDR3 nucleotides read TGCGCCAGCTGTAATCGGGCGGGGTACTCCTACAATGAGCAGTTCTTC. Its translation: CASCNRAGYSYNEQFF.

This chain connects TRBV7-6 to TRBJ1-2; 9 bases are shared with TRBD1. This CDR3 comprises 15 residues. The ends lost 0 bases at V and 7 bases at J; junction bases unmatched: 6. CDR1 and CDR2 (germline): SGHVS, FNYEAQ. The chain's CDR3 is CASSLAGTGFFGYTF. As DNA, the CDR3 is TGTGCCAGCAGCTTAGCCGGGACAGGGTTCTTTGGCTACACCTTC.

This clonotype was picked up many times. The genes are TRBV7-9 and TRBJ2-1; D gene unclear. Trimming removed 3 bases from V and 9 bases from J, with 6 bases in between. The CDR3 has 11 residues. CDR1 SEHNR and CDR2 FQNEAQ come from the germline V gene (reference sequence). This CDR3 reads CASSLLGEQFF. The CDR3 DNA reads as TGTGCCAGCAGCTTGCTGGGTGAGCAGTTCTTC. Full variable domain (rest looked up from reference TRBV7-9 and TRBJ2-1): DTGVSQNPRHKITKRGQNVTFRCDPISEHNRLYWYRQTLGQGPEFLTYFQNEAQLEKSRLLSDRFSAERPKGSFSTLEIQRTEQGDSAMYLCASSLLGEQFFGPGTRLTVL.

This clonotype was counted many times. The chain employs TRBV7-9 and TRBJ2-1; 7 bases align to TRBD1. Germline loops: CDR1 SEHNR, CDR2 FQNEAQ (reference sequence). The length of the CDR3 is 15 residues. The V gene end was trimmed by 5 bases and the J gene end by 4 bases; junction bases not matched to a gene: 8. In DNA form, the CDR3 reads TGTGCCAGCAGCACGGACCCGGGACAGTACAATGAGCAGTTCTTC. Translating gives CASSTDPGQYNEQFF.

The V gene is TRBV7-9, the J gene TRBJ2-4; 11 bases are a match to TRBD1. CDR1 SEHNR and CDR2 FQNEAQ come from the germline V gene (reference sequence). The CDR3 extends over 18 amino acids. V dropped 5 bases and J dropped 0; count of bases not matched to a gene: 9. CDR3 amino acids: CASSPRTGGALAKNIQYF. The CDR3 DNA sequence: TGTGCCAGCAGCCCGCGGACAGGGGGCGCGTTAGCCAAAAACATTCAGTACTTC.

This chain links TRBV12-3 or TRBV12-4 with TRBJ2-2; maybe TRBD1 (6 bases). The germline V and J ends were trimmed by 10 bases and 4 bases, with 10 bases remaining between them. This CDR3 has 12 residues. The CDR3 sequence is CATSGVTGELFF. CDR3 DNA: TGTGCCACCTCAGGGGTCACCGGGGAGCTGTTTTTT.

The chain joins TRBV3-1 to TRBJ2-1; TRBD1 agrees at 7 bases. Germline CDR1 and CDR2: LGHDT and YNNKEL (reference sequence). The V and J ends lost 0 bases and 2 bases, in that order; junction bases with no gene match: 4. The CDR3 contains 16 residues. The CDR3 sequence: CASSQELQGAYNEQFF. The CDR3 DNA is TGTGCCAGCAGCCAAGAACTCCAGGGGGCCTACAATGAGCAGTTCTTC.